The 6 T cell receptor beta chains in this list originate from one sample, sequenced in a study of T cell responses to AZD1222 COVID-19 vaccine. Using immunoSEQ multiplex PCR, the repertoire was profiled, and TCRdb retains in-frame clones only, with some absent. In the table there are around 78,000 clones, less than 95% of which are singletons. Sequencing used peripheral blood, obtained 28 days after the second AZD1222 dose. These receptors were collected from an adult who received the AZD1222 COVID-19 vaccine.

This sequence joins TRBV10-3 and TRBJ2-3, with 8 bases identical to TRBD2. The germline V gene encodes CDR1 ENHRY and CDR2 SYGVKD. The CDR3 totals 18 residues. The ends lost 6 bases at V and 6 bases at J; junction bases unmatched: 20. The CDR3 region is CAIRPGGGLVTSQDTQYF. CDR3 bases: TGTGCCATCAGGCCCGGGGGGGGGTTGGTCACCTCACAGGATACGCAGTATTTT.

The chain is built from TRBV11-3 and TRBJ2-7, with a weak D call TRBD1 (6 bases). The V and J ends lost 4 bases and 10 bases respectively, with 29 bases between them. Germline V lookup: CDR1 SGHNT, CDR2 YENEEA. This CDR3 contains 17 residues. The CDR3 coding sequence is TGTGCCAGCAGCTCCTTTAGGGACAATTCCGGTGTACCTCTCCAGTACTTC. This translates into CASSSFRDNSGVPLQYF. Supplemented by reference TRBV11-3 and TRBJ2-7, the full variable domain reads EAGVVQSPRYKIIEKKQPVAFWCNPISGHNTLYWYLQNLGQGPELLIRYENEEAVDDSQLPKDRFSAERLKGVDSTLKIQPAELGDSAVYLCASSSFRDNSGVPLQYFGPGTRLTVT.

This clone was picked up a small number of times. The DNA of the CDR3 is TGTGCCACCAGTGAGGGACAGGGTAGAAGGTCCTACAATGAGCAGTTCTTC. This encodes CATSEGQGRRSYNEQFF. The chain employs TRBV24-1 and TRBJ2-1, with 9 positions matching TRBD1. CDR3 length: 17 amino acids. The germline gives CDR1 KGHDR, CDR2 SFDVKD. Trimming took 4 bases from V and 1 from J; bases not matched to a gene: 7.

This sequence joins TRBV7-3 and TRBJ2-3; 10 nucleotides agree with TRBD1. Germline V CDR1 and CDR2: SGHTA, FQGTGA. With V trimmed by 5 bases and J by 0 bases, 11 bases remained unmatched. This CDR3 spans 18 amino acids. CDR3: CASSKTGTGDLSTDTQYF. DNA of the CDR3: TGTGCCAGCAGCAAGACCGGGACAGGGGACCTCAGCACAGATACGCAGTATTTT.

The V gene is TRBV29-1, the J gene TRBJ1-2; tentative D call: TRBD1 (5 bases). V dropped 6 bases and J dropped 4 bases, with 12 bases sitting between them. CDR1 SQVTM and CDR2 ANQGSEA come from the germline V gene. CDR3 size: 12 residues. Written as DNA, the CDR3 is TGCAGCGTCCCAATCGGGACCTATGGCTACACCTTC. Protein product: CSVPIGTYGYTF.

The chain combines TRBV5-1 with TRBJ1-2; 11 positions agree with TRBD1. With V trimmed by 4 bases and J by 7 bases, 3 bases remained unmatched. This CDR3 contains 13 residues. The germline gives CDR1 SGHRS, CDR2 YFSETQ. CDR3 bases: TGCGCCAGCAGCCCGGACAGGGGGCTTGGCTACACCTTC. Protein product: CASSPDRGLGYTF.